This T cell receptor (beta chain) derives from a study of T cell responses to AZD1222 COVID-19 vaccine. On the study more broadly: Investigators merged groups given second doses at roughly 4 or roughly 12 weeks. Study observations and caveats: Spike-specific TCR breadth and depth grew following two AZD1222 doses. The study found vaccine-associated CD4 TCRs spanning spike, dominant at 160-218 and 743-854.

Looked up from germline, CDR1 is MNHEY and CDR2 is SMNVEV (reference sequence). The CDR3 is made up of 14 amino acids. V was cut by 0 bases and J by 0 bases, with 3 bases left in between. Here immunoSEQ multiplex PCR was the method, and the copy in TCRdb shows in-frame clones only, minus some. The sample shows some 150,000 clones, 85% to 95% of them seen only once. Comments on this clone: Its antigen is currently unknown. Different DNA sequences within this sample yield the same CDR3.

The source of this sequence is an adult in good health. The sequencing used peripheral blood, collected on day 0 of AZD1222 vaccination. The genes are TRBV27 and TRBJ1-5; D call uncertain. In DNA, the CDR3 is TGTGCCAGCAGTTTATCGGATAGCAATCAGCCCCAGCATTTT. This codes for CASSLSDSNQPQHF.